The 5 T cell receptor beta chains presented below share a single source sample, sequenced in a study of T-cell reconstitution after alpha-beta-depleted transplantation in children. Preparation of the TCRbeta library involved a method that used unique molecular identifiers. TCRdb used MiXCR to reprocess the PCR reads, holding one entry per CDR3 protein. Of about 240,000 distinct CDR3 sequences listed, roughly 23% were seen once; the top ten hold approximately 2.5%. Here the sequenced sample was PBMCs, taken before TCRalphabeta/CD19-depleted stem cell transplant. The receptors shown here come from a girl aged 2 to 9 with Fanconi anemia, due to receive a stem cell transplant.

This clonotype was seen a handful of times. The gene calls are TRBV20-1 and TRBJ1-6, with 10 bases fitting TRBD1. Germline loops: CDR1 DFQATT, CDR2 SNEGSKA (reference sequence). The CDR3 consists of 15 residues. The ends lost 1 base at V and 6 bases at J; junction bases unmatched: 3. The CDR3 loop reads CSARGQGAPNSPLHF. DNA for the CDR3: TGCAGTGCTAGAGGACAGGGGGCGCCTAATTCACCCCTCCACTTT.

This clonotype was seen at least ten times. The chain links TRBV20-1 to TRBJ2-7, with TRBD1 as a possible D gene (6 bases). The CDR3 totals 13 residues. V was trimmed by 6 bases and J by 3 bases, leaving 15 bases between them. Germline-derived CDR1 and CDR2 are DFQATT and SNEGSKA (reference sequence). This chain's CDR3 is CSADRDIRYEQYF. For the CDR3, the DNA is TGCAGTGCCGACCGGGACATACGCTACGAGCAGTACTTC.

The J gene is TRBJ2-5, the V gene TRBV7-9; 7 nucleotides align to TRBD1. The CDR3 length is 13 residues. Trimming at V came to 4 bases and at J to 4 bases, leaving 3 bases not matched to a gene. Germline CDR1 and CDR2: SEHNR and FQNEAQ (reference sequence). The CDR3 loop reads CASSYWTGETQYF. The CDR3 DNA follows: TGTGCCAGCAGCTACTGGACAGGAGAGACCCAGTACTTC.

This clonotype came up many times. This rearrangement joins TRBV7-2 to TRBJ1-4; no firm D call. Germline V gene data show CDR1 as SGHTA and CDR2 as FQGNSA. Trimming took 2 bases from V and 5 from J, leaving 9 bases between them. The CDR3 has 14 residues. The CDR3 spells CASSLTALNEKLFF. For the CDR3, the DNA is TGTGCCAGCAGCTTAACGGCCCTGAATGAAAAACTGTTTTTT.

This clonotype was counted many times. The chain uses TRBV12-3 or TRBV12-4 and TRBJ2-5; possibly TRBD1 for D (6 bases). V was trimmed by 8 bases and J by 4 bases, leaving 14 bases between them. CDR3 size: 13 residues. CDR3 protein: CASVPGVGETQYF. In DNA form, the CDR3 reads TGTGCCAGCGTTCCAGGGGTGGGAGAGACCCAGTACTTC.